A selection of T cell receptor beta chains follows, all from one sample in a study of cytomegalovirus exposure and HLA in healthy donors. Repertoires were generated with immunoSEQ multiplex PCR, while TCRdb's copy carries only in-frame clones and drops some. The sample shows some 110,000 clones, roughly 70% of them seen only once. Sequencing used PBMCs. Every receptor here comes from a woman aged 18-29 years in good health and CMV-seronegative. CDR3s include the opening cysteine and the closing phenylalanine or tryptophan.

cdr3_aa	v_call
CASSRGTGESLNYGYTF	TRBV4-1
CASSMDRPMNTEAFF	TRBV19
CASGFTPGGEQYF	TRBV12-5
CASSLTSGGSTDTQYF	TRBV5-1
CAISPQKKGTGMAGELFF	TRBV10-3
CASSTPSMNTEAFF	TRBV5-4
CASMLGQNQPQHF	TRBV2
CASSPWGGDYGYTF	TRBV6-5
CASSIRGTGGGTQYF	TRBV19
CASSPGTGGRIEAFF	TRBV5-1
CASSFYQLAGVEQFF	TRBV5-6
CASSLAYGREQYF	TRBV5-6
CATSRGVRLYEQYF	TRBV15
CASSKSGNYEQYF	TRBV6-1
CASSPTTGVSSPLHF	TRBV7-6
CASSLGRGRNEKLFF	TRBV28
CASSDEVSSYNEQFF	TRBV6-1
CASSIDRAHTNQPQHF	TRBV4-2
CASSQADTPNTYEQYF	TRBV4-2
CASSETPSGIRTDTQYF	TRBV6-1
CASSKYPPLIQGGDYEQYF	TRBV27
CASSEGQGNQPQHF	TRBV6-1
CAWRPPGGTGELFF	TRBV30
CAIRGQGSTYEQYF	TRBV10-3
CSVANTYQETQYF	TRBV29-1
CASSSQKGADTQYF	TRBV9
CAWSPSGGVSEQYF	TRBV30
CASSPGAGRSTEAFF	TRBV7-9
CASGTVGLSEVNYGYTF	TRBV28
CAFTGQANTEAFF	TRBV30
CASSLGPGSYGEQYF	TRBV5-1
CASSVTPRGLGANVLTF	TRBV7-9
CASSQGLNQPQHF	TRBV14
CASSPATGPKNQYGYTF	TRBV4-1
CASRAPGGGQPQHF	TRBV19
CASSYQGANYGYTF	TRBV27
CAWRHRVGGIYNEQFF	TRBV30
CASSPGTGAANTGELFF	TRBV27
CASSDSGYNEQFF	TRBV2
CACVEGRRGYTF	TRBV30
CASSPFGTGEETQYF	TRBV9
CASSVGGNNSPLHF	TRBV9
CASSAGQGSYGYTF	TRBV5-1
CASSFTGYKDTEAFF	TRBV28
CASSMTGGYGTEAFF	TRBV5-1
CASSELTGSKGYTF	TRBV6-1
CAWIPQGAYGYTF	TRBV30
CASSTGTGSYEQYF	TRBV5-4
CASSFRGSWTEAFF	TRBV28
CASSPVADTQYF	TRBV6-1
CASSLDRINPNEKLFF	TRBV5-1
CASNIGQRTEGEQYF	TRBV5-4
CASRGLQVAYGYTF	TRBV6-1